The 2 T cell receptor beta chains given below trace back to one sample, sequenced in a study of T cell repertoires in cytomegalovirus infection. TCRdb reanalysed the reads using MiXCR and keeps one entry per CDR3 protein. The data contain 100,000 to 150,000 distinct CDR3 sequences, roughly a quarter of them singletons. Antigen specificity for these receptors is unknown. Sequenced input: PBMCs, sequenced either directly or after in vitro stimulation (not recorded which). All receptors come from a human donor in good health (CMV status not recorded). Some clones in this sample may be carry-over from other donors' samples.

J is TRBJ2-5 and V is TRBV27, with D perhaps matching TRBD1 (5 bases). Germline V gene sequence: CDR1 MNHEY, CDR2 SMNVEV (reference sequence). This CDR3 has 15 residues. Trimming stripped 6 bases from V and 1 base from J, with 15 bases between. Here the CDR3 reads CASRENRLAQETQYF. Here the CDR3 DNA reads TGTGCCAGCAGGGAAAACAGGTTGGCCCAAGAGACCCAGTACTTC.

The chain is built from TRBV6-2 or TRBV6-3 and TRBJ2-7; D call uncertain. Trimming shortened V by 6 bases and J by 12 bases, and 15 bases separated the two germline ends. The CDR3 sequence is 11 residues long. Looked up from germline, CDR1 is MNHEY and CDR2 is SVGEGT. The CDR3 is CASSRPPELYV. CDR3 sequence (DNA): TGTGCCAGCAGCCGTCCTCCTGAGTTGTACGTC.